This T cell receptor beta chain was captured in a study of blood T cell repertoires in COVID-19 (dated by TCRdb to 2018 to 2020). Broadly, across the study: The collaborator samples originated in the United States, Italy and Spain and spanned the acute and convalescent phases of COVID-19. A de-identified subject ID, COVID-19 status, age in years and sex were almost always included in the sample metadata. The samples were drawn from the first 160 participants of the ongoing ImmuneRACE study and from some 1,300 subjects provided by 6 global collaborators. Where available, HLA class I and class II types were obtained from metadata supplied by the sample provider rather than from assay-based typing. The prospective study material was composed of cDNA or gDNA derived from T cells, B-cell-depleted T cells, or PBMCs. The repertoires were released in a freely available public database meant as a resource for research on the immune response to SARS-CoV-2. Deeply sampled blood TCRbeta repertoires from subjects exposed to, actively infected with, or recovered from COVID-19 were included in the dataset. What the work shows at the level of the full study, not this receptor alone: Clinical and demographic metadata were provided uncurated, with the amount varying by source and participant.

One collaborating source in Seattle enrolled patients while the patients were actively infected and followed the patients over time throughout the course of disease. The collaborating institutions used their own protocols to collect whole blood in K2EDTA tubes. For TCRbeta analysis, collaborators shipped samples in one of three forms: frozen whole blood, isolated PBMCs, or DNA extracted from either of those sample types. TCRbeta CDR3 regions were amplified from genomic DNA by means of the immunoSEQ Assay, a bias-controlled multiplex PCR. The paper's data handling went like this. The number of nucleated cells in each sample was estimated by amplification of reference gene primers within the assay. To quantify the absolute abundance of each unique TCRbeta CDR3 rearrangement, sequence reads were collapsed and filtered. For each sample, productive Simpson clonality was calculated as the square root of Simpson's diversity index across productive rearrangements. TCRdb stores this immuneACCESS table with in-frame sequences only. Part of the clones is absent; in the studies checked, under half of the shortfall reflects unresolved V genes, and no reason is known for the rest. Clone size and the V and J calls come from that table; the DNA yielded D and trimming. The sample table records around 100,000 clones; 80% to 90% of these occur just once. Of the sample, around 2.9% falls within the top ten clones.

The CDR3 numbers 15 residues from cysteine through phenylalanine. Of the read, only the CDR3 DNA is kept; its 45 bases are in frame from base 1. V loses 5 bases at its end and J loses 12 bases; junction bases beyond the gene matches: 11. CDR1 and CDR2 (MNHEY, SVGAGI) derive from the germline V gene. This clone appeared a single time. Its antigen remains unidentified. No base qualities exist here, and no much larger clone lies one base off it. This receptor was taken from a middle-aged man with COVID-19, enrolled during active disease. The chain is assembled from TRBV6-5 and TRBJ1-6; 9 middle bases align to TRBD1. Sequencing was carried out using peripheral blood. DNA sequence: TGTGCCAGCAGTCCTTCGACGGAGACAGGGGGACCCCTCCACTTT. This translates into CASSPSTETGGPLHF.